One and the same sample provided the 27 T cell receptor beta chains below, sequenced in a study of shared clonotypes between healthy human individuals. Method: immunoSEQ multiplex PCR; TCRdb's copy keeps in-frame clones and lacks some. This sample has approximately 1,000,000 clones, with approximately 77% found just once. Sequencing used memory CD4+ T cells from PBMCs. Subset: CD45RA-negative fraction. All receptors come from a man aged 18 to 35 in good health. Some clones in this sample may be carry-over from other donors' samples.

A note on this clone: The sample holds other DNA sequences that translate to the same CDR3. This rearrangement joins TRBV7-9 to TRBJ2-3, with D unresolved. Trimming pared 1 base from V and 4 bases from J, leaving 3 bases between. The CDR3 runs to 12 residues. CDR1 is SEHNR, CDR2 FQNEAQ, per germline (reference sequence). The CDR3 sequence is CASSLVADTQYF. CDR3 DNA sequence: TGTGCCAGCAGCTTAGTCGCAGATACGCAGTATTTT.

V usage is TRBV7-8 and J usage is TRBJ1-4; 10 bases line up with TRBD1. The CDR3 totals 14 residues. Germline V gene lookup returns CDR1 SGHVS and CDR2 FQNEAQ. V lost 5 bases and J lost 6; bases outside the gene matches: 3. The DNA for the CDR3 is TGTGCCAGCAGCGGCGGGACAGGGGATGAAAAACTGTTTTTT. This sequence encodes CASSGGTGDEKLFF.

This sequence joins TRBV19 and TRBJ1-1, with D perhaps TRBD1 (5 bases). The CDR3 spans 14 residues. Germline assignment: CDR1 LNHDA and CDR2 SQIVND (reference sequence). V gave up 3 bases and J gave up 5 bases, with 13 bases separating them. CDR3 protein: CASSIQGAYTEAFF. The CDR3, as DNA: TGTGCCAGTAGTATTCAGGGCGCATATACTGAAGCTTTCTTT. Supplemented by reference TRBV19 and TRBJ1-1, the full variable domain reads DGGITQSPKYLFRKEGQNVTLSCEQNLNHDAMYWYRQDPGQGLRLIYYSQIVNDFQKGDIAEGYSVSREKKESFPLTVTSAQKNPTAFYLCASSIQGAYTEAFFGQGTRLTVV.

The chain couples TRBV29-1 to TRBJ2-1, with 9 nucleotides matching TRBD1. Germline CDR1 is SQVTM and CDR2 is ANQGSEA. The CDR3 contains 14 residues. J lost 9 bases, V lost 2 bases, and 8 bases had no gene match. The CDR3 nucleotides read TGCAGCGTTGAACAGTCACAGGGGGCGGGTGAGCAGTTCTTC. Its protein is CSVEQSQGAGEQFF.

CDR3 sequence reads: CASSSRQTSYEQYF. The CDR3 coding sequence is TGTGCCAGCAGCTCCCGACAGACTAGCTACGAGCAGTACTTC. V usage is TRBV7-3 and J usage is TRBJ2-7; TRBD2 might be the D (6 bases). Trimming pared 4 bases from V and 3 bases from J, leaving 13 bases between. CDR3 length: 14 residues. Germline V CDR1 and CDR2: SGHTA, FQGTGA.

With regard to this clone: Different DNA sequences within this sample yield the same CDR3. The chain couples TRBV5-4 to TRBJ1-1; unclear D gene. The CDR3 contains 13 residues. In germline, CDR1 is SGHNT, CDR2 YYREEE (reference sequence). The V and J ends lost 4 bases and 3 bases respectively, with 10 bases between them. In DNA, the CDR3 is TGTGCCAGCAGCCCCGGGGTCGACACTGAAGCTTTCTTT. Translation gives CASSPGVDTEAFF.

This chain connects TRBV7-8 to TRBJ1-2, with D uncertain. Germline CDR1 and CDR2: SGHVS and FQNEAQ. Trimming stripped 0 bases from V and 9 bases from J, with 14 bases between. The length of the CDR3 is 14 residues. The CDR3 sequence: CASSLAPSIDSYTF. CDR3 nucleotide sequence: TGTGCCAGCAGCTTAGCGCCCTCCATAGATAGCTACACCTTC.

The gene calls are TRBV7-3 and TRBJ2-5, with D perhaps matching TRBD1 (6 bases). CDR3 length: 16 residues. Germline loops: CDR1 SGHTA, CDR2 FQGTGA. V gave up 5 bases and J gave up 5 bases, with 21 bases separating them. In DNA, the CDR3 is TGTGCCAGCAGCCTATATGGGGCAGGGGATCGGGAGACCCAGTACTTC. Encoded protein: CASSLYGAGDRETQYF.

On this clone: This clone may be a read error of a much larger clone one base away. The sample contains more than one DNA sequence encoding this CDR3. This rearrangement joins TRBV2 to TRBJ2-5; unclear D gene. CDR3 length: 11 amino acids. Germline V gene lookup returns CDR1 SNHLY and CDR2 FYNNEI. V gave up 8 bases and J gave up 1 base, with 5 bases separating them. CDR3 coding DNA: TGTGCCAGCTCCCCCCAAGAGACCCAGTACTTC. Amino acids: CASSPQETQYF.

This clone appeared once. The V and J genes are TRBV6-5 and TRBJ2-7; the match to TRBD2 covers 7 bases. J lost 2 bases, V lost 4 bases, and 5 bases had no gene match. Germline CDR1 MNHEY, CDR2 SVGAGI. This CDR3 comprises 14 residues. CDR3 nucleotide sequence: TGTGCCAGCAGTTTCACTAGCGCAGCCTACGAGCAGTACTTC. Translation: CASSFTSAAYEQYF.

The CDR3 coding sequence is TGTGCCAGCAGGAAACCCGACAGCTACGAGCAGTACTTC. Protein sequence: CASRKPDSYEQYF. This chain joins TRBV27 and TRBJ2-7; D is possibly TRBD1 (5 bases). Trimming shortened V by 6 bases and J by 3 bases, and 12 bases separated the two germline ends. The CDR3 spans 13 residues. The germline CDR1 and CDR2 sequences are MNHEY and SMNVEV (reference sequence).

The gene calls are TRBV6-5 and TRBJ2-6; D remains unclear. CDR1 is MNHEY, CDR2 SVGAGI, per germline. CDR3 size: 15 residues. Trimming pared 5 bases from V and 4 bases from J, leaving 12 bases between. In DNA, the CDR3 is TGTGCCAGCAGTCCGACATTTACCGGGGCCAACGTCCTGACTTTC. Its translation is CASSPTFTGANVLTF.

This clone was seen a single time. V is TRBV5-1 and J is TRBJ2-3; the match to TRBD1 covers 8 bases. The CDR3 has 15 amino acids. The germline gives CDR1 SGHRS, CDR2 YFSETQ. Trimming cost V 4 bases and J 5 bases; bases outside gene matches: 9. The DNA of the CDR3 is TGCGCCAGCAGCCCAATGCAGGGGGCAGGAGATACGCAGTATTTT. Residues: CASSPMQGAGDTQYF. Full variable domain (outside the CDR3, taken from reference TRBV5-1 and TRBJ2-3): KAGVTQTPRYLIKTRGQQVTLSCSPISGHRSVSWYQQTPGQGLQFLFEYFSETQRNKGNFPGRFSGRQFSNSRSEMNVSTLELGDSALYLCASSPMQGAGDTQYFGPGTRLTVL.

V usage is TRBV30 and J usage is TRBJ2-2; 8 nucleotides line up with TRBD2. Germline V gives CDR1 GTSNPN, CDR2 SVGIG (reference sequence). The junction had 3 bases not matched to a gene; V was cut back by 3 bases and J by 0 bases. The CDR3 consists of 15 residues. CDR3 nucleotides: TGTGCCTGGAGGACGGGGGGGACGAACACCGGGGAGCTGTTTTTT. Translating it yields CAWRTGGTNTGELFF.

This rearrangement joins TRBV7-2 to TRBJ1-3, with unresolved D. The CDR3 runs 14 residues. Trimming left V 1 base short and J 2 bases short, with 6 bases between. Germline V gene lookup returns CDR1 SGHTA and CDR2 FQGNSA. This chain's CDR3 is CASSLVQAGNTIYF. CDR3 nucleotide sequence: TGTGCCAGCAGCTTAGTTCAAGCTGGAAACACCATATATTTT. The full variable domain, with the rest looked up from reference TRBV7-2 and TRBJ1-3, is GAGVSQSPSNKVTEKGKDVELRCDPISGHTALYWYRQSLGQGLEFLIYFQGNSAPDKSGLPSDRFSAERTGGSVSTLTIQRTQQEDSAVYLCASSLVQAGNTIYFGEGSWLTVV.

There are a few counts of this clone. Other DNA sequences in the sample encode the same CDR3. V usage is TRBV11-2 and J usage is TRBJ2-1; TRBD2 matches at 11 bases. This CDR3 is built from 15 residues. The V gene end was trimmed by 4 bases and the J gene end by 3 bases; junction bases not matched to a gene: 2. Germline-derived CDR1 and CDR2 are SGHAT and FQNNGV. The CDR3 DNA reads TGTGCCAGCAGCTCCGGACTAGCGGGCTACAATGAGCAGTTCTTC. Protein: CASSSGLAGYNEQFF.

This clone has only a few counts. The V gene is TRBV7-3, the J gene TRBJ2-3; 7 positions match TRBD2. There are 14 residues in the CDR3. J gave up 6 bases and V 2 bases, and 5 bases lay outside the gene matches. CDR1 SGHTA and CDR2 FQGTGA come from the germline V gene. The CDR3 DNA follows: TGTGCCAGCAGCTTAGGCGGGAGCGTGGATACGCAGTATTTT. This codes for CASSLGGSVDTQYF.

A remark on this clone: The sample has other DNA sequences that encode this CDR3 too. The rearrangement uses TRBV19 and TRBJ1-5; 11 nucleotides agree with TRBD1. The CDR3 spans 14 residues. Germline V CDR1 and CDR2: LNHDA, SQIVND (reference sequence). Trimming took 5 bases from V and 5 from J; bases not matched to a gene: 2. CDR3: CASSRTGGDQPQHF. The CDR3 nucleotides are TGTGCCAGTAGTCGGACAGGGGGCGATCAGCCCCAGCATTTT.

The chain has TRBV18 and TRBJ1-1; no clear D. Germline CDR1 and CDR2: KGHSH and LQKENI. The CDR3 covers 13 residues. V was clipped by 4 bases and J by 1 base, with 7 bases between them. The CDR3: CASSQGENTEAFF. As DNA, the CDR3 is TGTGCCAGCTCACAAGGAGAGAACACTGAAGCTTTCTTT.

The V and J genes are TRBV21-1 and TRBJ2-7; the DNA was not used to check the table's D call, TRBD2. TRBV21-1 counts as a pseudogene. The CDR3 contains 22 residues. CDR3 in DNA: TGTGCCAGCATCCAACAAACTAAGGGAGGTGAAGGTAGCGGGCGATACTCCTACGAGCAGTACTTC. This sequence encodes CASIQQTKGGEGSGRYSYEQYF.

CDR3 protein: CASSLLSLGEQYF. CDR3 sequence (DNA): TGTGCCAGCAGTTTACTCTCTCTGGGCGAGCAGTACTTC. The chain is built from TRBV28 and TRBJ2-7; no clear D. V lost 2 bases, J lost 6 bases, and 11 bases lay in between. The CDR3 consists of 13 residues. Looked up from germline, CDR1 is MDHEN and CDR2 is SYDVKM.

In this sample, this clone turned up a few times. At the DNA level, this CDR3 is encoded by other sequences in the same sample as well. The gene calls are TRBV27 and TRBJ2-5; 8 positions agree with TRBD1. CDR1 is MNHEY and CDR2 is SMNVEV in the germline V gene (reference sequence). The CDR3 spans 15 residues. Losses at the gene ends were 4 bases for V and 4 bases for J; bases not matched to a gene: 8. The CDR3 DNA reads TGTGCCAGCAGTTCGGGGACAGGAGGCCGAGAGACCCAGTACTTC. Amino acids: CASSSGTGGRETQYF.

V is TRBV4-3 and J is TRBJ2-1, with 16 nucleotides matching TRBD2. This CDR3 has 18 residues. The junction had 4 bases not matched to a gene; V was cut back by 3 bases and J by 2 bases. Germline lookup yields CDR1 LGHNA and CDR2 YSLEER. The CDR3 nucleotides are TGCGCCAGCAGCCAGGGACTAGCGGGAGGGCACACCTACAATGAGCAGTTCTTC. Its translation: CASSQGLAGGHTYNEQFF.

Points on this clone: One end of the junction varies from germline; a read error may be responsible. The rearrangement links TRBV5-1 to TRBJ2-1; maybe TRBD2 (5 bases). CDR1 SGHRS and CDR2 YFSETQ come from the germline V gene. CDR3 length: 12 residues. CDR3 in amino acids: CASSSDYHEQFF. The CDR3 DNA reads as TGCGCCAGCAGCTCAGACTACCATGAGCAGTTCTTC. The variable domain in full, with the rest retrieved from reference TRBV5-1 and TRBJ2-1, is KAGVTQTPRYLIKTRGQQVTLSCSPISGHRSVSWYQQTPGQGLQFLFEYFSETQRNKGNFPGRFSGRQFSNSRSEMNVSTLELGDSALYLCASSSDYHEQFFGPGTRLTVL.

This rearrangement joins TRBV10-1 to TRBJ2-3; D is ambiguous. Trimming removed 6 bases from V and 5 bases from J, with 12 bases in between. The CDR3 extends over 13 amino acids. Germline lookup yields CDR1 WNHNN and CDR2 SYGVQD (reference sequence). CDR3 coding DNA: TGCGCCAGCAGCCTAGGACCCGGAGATACGCAGTATTTT. It encodes CASSLGPGDTQYF.

The rearrangement joins TRBV30 to TRBJ1-3; D is unresolved. The CDR3 has 13 residues. The germline CDR1 and CDR2 sequences are GTSNPN and SVGIG (reference sequence). Deletions cut 2 bases from V and 0 bases from J, with 5 bases between. The CDR3 sequence: CAWSRSSGNTIYF. The CDR3 DNA sequence: TGTGCCTGGAGTAGAAGCTCTGGAAACACCATATATTTT.

The chain employs TRBV18 and TRBJ2-2; unclear D gene. This CDR3 is built from 19 residues. Trimming took off 2 bases at V and 0 bases at J, with 19 bases between the two ends. Germline CDR1 KGHSH, CDR2 LQKENI. In DNA form, the CDR3 reads TGTGCCAGCTCACCAAACGGCGGATCCCCAAATTCGAACACCGGGGAGCTGTTTTTT. Translating gives CASSPNGGSPNSNTGELFF.